This TCR beta chain was sequenced during a study of T cell responses to AZD1222 COVID-19 vaccine. The V and J ends lost 8 bases and 0 bases respectively, with 15 bases between them. CDR1 and CDR2 (germline): SEHNR, FQNEAQ (reference sequence). CDR3 length: 15 residues. General observations from the study: Spike-specific TCR breadth and depth grew following two AZD1222 doses.

Produced via immunoSEQ multiplex PCR; TCRdb's table is partial and in-frame only. Counted here are 120,000 or so clones, 85% to 90% occurring once; the ten biggest clones make up around 2.9%. Regarding this clone: The antigen is unknown.

The sequenced sample was peripheral blood, obtained 28 days after the second AZD1222 dose. The sequence came from an adult who received the AZD1222 COVID-19 vaccine. The rearrangement joins TRBV7-9 to TRBJ2-3; D possibly uses TRBD1 or TRBD2 (6 bases each). DNA for the CDR3: TGTGCCAGCGTGCTAACAGGGACTAGCACAGATACGCAGTATTTT. It encodes CASVLTGTSTDTQYF.